The clone carrying this TCR beta chain was seen just once. This CDR3 is 15 amino acids long. The V gene's germline CDR1 is SEHNR and CDR2 FQNEAQ (reference sequence). V shed 1 base, J shed 2 bases, and the junction held 3 bases outside the gene matches. This entry comes from a study of control samples from healthy donors and cancer patients. Generated by immunoSEQ multiplex PCR, the TCRdb table keeps only in-frame clones and is missing some. The sample yields more than 85,000 clones, roughly nine tenths seen once. The chain employs TRBV7-9 and TRBJ2-3; 7 bases map to TRBD2. Sample: blood. This TCR was recovered from a young woman in good health. The CDR3, as DNA: TGTGCCAGCAGCTTAGGCGGGAGTGTCACAGATACGCAGTATTTT. Protein sequence: CASSLGGSVTDTQYF.